The table lists the clone carrying this T cell receptor beta chain with a few counts. The antigen is undetermined. This record belongs to a study of T cell repertoires in cytomegalovirus infection. About the study: Public signatures in TCR beta pointed to CMV infection and matching HLA type.

Study conclusions and caveats: Cumulated frequencies of public TCR beta families served to identify carriers of CMV plus the relevant HLA. HLA-C-restricted, CMV-specific TCR beta clonotypes were dominant ex vivo.

The V and J ends lost 2 bases and 8 bases respectively, with 13 bases between them. CDR1 and CDR2 from the germline V gene are SNHLY and FYNNEI. The CDR3 runs 14 residues. One entry per CDR3 protein results from TCRdb running MiXCR on the reads. The sample gives some 700,000 distinct CDR3 sequences, 35% of which show up once; 2.5% to 3.5% is in the top ten. The material sequenced was PBMCs. V is TRBV2 and J is TRBJ2-4, with D perhaps matching TRBD1 (7 bases). The clonotype comes from a human donor in good health (CMV status not recorded). Some clones in this sample may be carry-over from other donors' samples. CDR3 DNA: TGTGCCAGCAGTGAAATCGGCAGGGGGGACATTCAGTACTTC. Translation gives CASSEIGRGDIQYF.